This passage covers 4 T cell receptor beta chains from one sample sequenced in a study of spatial heterogeneity in lung cancer. TCRdb ran MiXCR on the 5' RACE reads and lists one entry per CDR3 protein. The table includes 39,000 or so distinct CDR3 sequences, 8% to 11% detected once. Documented time point: blood at routine non-recurrence follow-up after resection. Here the sequenced sample was PBMCs, taken at follow-up. These receptors all stem from a female donor with early-stage non-small cell lung cancer.

This clonotype was seen ten or more times. CDR3 residues: CASSVASTGGGIYEQYF. The CDR3 DNA reads as TGTGCCAGCAGCGTAGCCTCGACAGGAGGAGGGATATACGAGCAGTACTTC. The V and J genes are TRBV9 and TRBJ2-7; either TRBD1 or TRBD2 may supply D (6 bases each). Trimming removed 0 bases from V and 4 bases from J, with 20 bases in between. The CDR3 loop spans 17 amino acids. Per germline, CDR1 SGDLS and CDR2 YYNGEE.

This clonotype was observed many times. This chain uses TRBV2 with TRBJ1-4; D not certain. The CDR3 has 14 residues. Trimming took 7 bases from V and 6 from J, leaving 15 bases between them. Germline V gene data show CDR1 as SNHLY and CDR2 as FYNNEI. CDR3 region: CASTPGSHYEKLFF. DNA for the CDR3: TGTGCCAGCACCCCGGGCAGTCACTATGAAAAACTGTTTTTT.

This sequence joins TRBV28 and TRBJ2-7, with TRBD1 matching 8 bases. V dropped 10 bases and J dropped 5; count of bases not matched to a gene: 10. The CDR3 length is 13 residues. Germline V gives CDR1 MDHEN, CDR2 SYDVKM. CDR3 sequence: CATSETGANEQYF. The CDR3 bases are TGTGCCACCTCCGAGACAGGGGCGAACGAGCAGTACTTC.

This clonotype was seen at least ten times. This chain joins TRBV6-2 or TRBV6-3 and TRBJ2-7; 7 bases are a match to TRBD1. Germline values: CDR1 MNHEY, CDR2 SVGEGT. Trimming took 8 bases from V and 2 from J; bases not matched to a gene: 9. This CDR3 is 14 amino acids long. The CDR3 bases are TGTGCCAGCCGAATCAAAGACAGGGCCTACGAGCAGTACTTC. Its protein is CASRIKDRAYEQYF.